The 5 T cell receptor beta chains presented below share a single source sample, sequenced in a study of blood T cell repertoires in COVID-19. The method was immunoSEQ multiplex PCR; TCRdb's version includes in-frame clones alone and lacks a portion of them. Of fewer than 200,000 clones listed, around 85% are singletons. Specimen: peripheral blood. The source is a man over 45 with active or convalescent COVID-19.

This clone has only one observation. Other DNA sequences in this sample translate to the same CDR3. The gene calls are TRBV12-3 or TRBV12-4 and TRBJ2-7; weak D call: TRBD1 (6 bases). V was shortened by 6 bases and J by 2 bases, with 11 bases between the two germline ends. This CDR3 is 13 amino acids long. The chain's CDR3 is CASSLGQTYEQYF. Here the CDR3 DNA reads TGTGCCAGCAGCCTAGGACAGACCTACGAGCAGTACTTC.

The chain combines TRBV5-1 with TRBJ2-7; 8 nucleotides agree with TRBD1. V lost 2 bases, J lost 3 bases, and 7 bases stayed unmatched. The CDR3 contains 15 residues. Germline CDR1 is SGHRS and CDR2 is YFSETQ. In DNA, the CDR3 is TGCGCCAGCAGCTTCTTGGCAGGGGGCCACTACGAGCAGTACTTC. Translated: CASSFLAGGHYEQYF.

For the CDR3, the DNA is TGTGCCAGCAGCTGGGGGGCTAGCGGGAGCGAGCAGTACTTC. It translates to CASSWGASGSEQYF. This chain links TRBV11-2 with TRBJ2-7; 10 nucleotides agree with TRBD2. V gave up 4 bases and J gave up 6 bases; unmatched junction bases: 6. In germline, CDR1 is SGHAT, CDR2 FQNNGV. The CDR3 is 14 amino acids.

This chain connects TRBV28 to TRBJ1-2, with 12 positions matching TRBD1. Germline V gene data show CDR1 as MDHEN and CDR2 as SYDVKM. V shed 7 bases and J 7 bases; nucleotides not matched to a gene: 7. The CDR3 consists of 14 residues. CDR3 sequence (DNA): TGTGCCAGCACCTCAGGGACAGGGGGCGGTGGCTACACCTTC. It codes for CASTSGTGGGGYTF.

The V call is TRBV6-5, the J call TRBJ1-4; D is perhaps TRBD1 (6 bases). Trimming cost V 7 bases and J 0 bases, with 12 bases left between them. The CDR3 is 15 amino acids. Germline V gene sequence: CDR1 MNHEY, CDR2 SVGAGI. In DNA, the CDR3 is TGTGCCAGCACCCGACAGGTTACAACTAATGAAAAACTGTTTTTT. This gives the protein CASTRQVTTNEKLFF.